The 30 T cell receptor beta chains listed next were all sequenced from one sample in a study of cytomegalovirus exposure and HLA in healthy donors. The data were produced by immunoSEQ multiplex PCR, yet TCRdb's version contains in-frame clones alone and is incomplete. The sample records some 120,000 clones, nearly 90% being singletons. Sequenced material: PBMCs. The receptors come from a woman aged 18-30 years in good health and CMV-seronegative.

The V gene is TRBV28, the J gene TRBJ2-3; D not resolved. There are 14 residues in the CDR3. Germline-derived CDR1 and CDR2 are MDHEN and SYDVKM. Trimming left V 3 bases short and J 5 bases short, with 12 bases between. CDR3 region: CASSLVRFRDTQYF. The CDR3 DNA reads TGTGCCAGCAGTTTGGTCCGGTTCCGAGATACGCAGTATTTT.

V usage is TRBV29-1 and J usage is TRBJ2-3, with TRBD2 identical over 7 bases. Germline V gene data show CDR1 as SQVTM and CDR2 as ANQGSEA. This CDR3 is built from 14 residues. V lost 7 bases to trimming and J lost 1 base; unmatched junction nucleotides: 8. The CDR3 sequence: CSGLGGIGTDTQYF. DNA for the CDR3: TGCAGCGGGCTGGGGGGGATCGGCACAGATACGCAGTATTTT.

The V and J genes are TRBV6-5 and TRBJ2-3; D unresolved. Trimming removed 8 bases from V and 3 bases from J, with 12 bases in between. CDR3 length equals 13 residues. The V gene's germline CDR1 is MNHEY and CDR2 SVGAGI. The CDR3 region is CASLGPGTDTQYF. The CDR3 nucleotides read TGTGCCAGCCTCGGTCCCGGGACAGATACGCAGTATTTT.

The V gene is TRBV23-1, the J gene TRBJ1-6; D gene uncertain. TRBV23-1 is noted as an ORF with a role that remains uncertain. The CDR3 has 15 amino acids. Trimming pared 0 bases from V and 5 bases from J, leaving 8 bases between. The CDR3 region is CASSQSTRNNSPLHF. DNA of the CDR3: TGCGCCAGCAGTCAATCCACGCGGAATAATTCACCCCTCCACTTT.

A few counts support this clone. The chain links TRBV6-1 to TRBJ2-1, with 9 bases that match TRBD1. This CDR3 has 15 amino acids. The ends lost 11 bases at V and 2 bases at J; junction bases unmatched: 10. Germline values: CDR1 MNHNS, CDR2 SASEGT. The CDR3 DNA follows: TGTGCCGGAGGGGTGGGACAGGGCCCCTACAATGAGCAGTTCTTC. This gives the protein CAGGVGQGPYNEQFF.

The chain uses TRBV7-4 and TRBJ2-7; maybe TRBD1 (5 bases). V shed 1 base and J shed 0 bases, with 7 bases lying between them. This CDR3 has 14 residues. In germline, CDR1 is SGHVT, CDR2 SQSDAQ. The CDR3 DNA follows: TGTGCCAGCAGCTTAGGCACAGGCTCCTACGAGCAGTACTTC. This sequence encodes CASSLGTGSYEQYF.

The CDR3 sequence: CSAQDRGRDLPNYEQYF. The CDR3 region has the DNA TGCAGCGCTCAGGACAGGGGCCGAGACCTCCCGAACTACGAGCAGTACTTC. The V and J genes are TRBV29-1 and TRBJ2-7; TRBD1 matches at 9 bases. There are 17 residues in the CDR3. The V and J ends lost 7 bases and 3 bases, in that order; junction bases with no gene match: 19. Germline CDR1 reads SQVTM; CDR2 reads ANQGSEA.

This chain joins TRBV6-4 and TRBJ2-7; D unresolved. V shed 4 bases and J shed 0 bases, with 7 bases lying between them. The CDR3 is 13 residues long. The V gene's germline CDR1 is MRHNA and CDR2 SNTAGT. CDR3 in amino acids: CASSAHSSYEQYF. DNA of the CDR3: TGTGCCAGCAGTGCTCACAGCTCCTACGAGCAGTACTTC.

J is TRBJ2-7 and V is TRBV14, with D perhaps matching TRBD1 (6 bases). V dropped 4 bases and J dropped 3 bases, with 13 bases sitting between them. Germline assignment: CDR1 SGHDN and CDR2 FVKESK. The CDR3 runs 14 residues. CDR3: CASSLRQDRYEQYV. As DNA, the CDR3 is TGTGCCAGCAGCCTTCGACAGGACCGCTACGAGCAGTACGTC.

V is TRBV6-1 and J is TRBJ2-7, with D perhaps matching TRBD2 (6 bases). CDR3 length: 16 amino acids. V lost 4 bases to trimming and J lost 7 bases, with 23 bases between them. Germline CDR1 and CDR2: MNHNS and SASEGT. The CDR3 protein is CASSVHPLRDFGEQYV. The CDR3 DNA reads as TGTGCCAGCAGTGTTCATCCCTTGCGGGACTTCGGGGAGCAGTACGTC.

CDR3 DNA sequence: TGCAGCGTCCGATTCGGCTCCTACGAGCAGTACTTC. Protein sequence: CSVRFGSYEQYF. The rearrangement uses TRBV29-1 and TRBJ2-7; D remains unclear. V was shortened by 6 bases and J by 0 bases, with 9 bases between the two germline ends. CDR3 length: 12 residues. Germline V gene sequence: CDR1 SQVTM, CDR2 ANQGSEA.

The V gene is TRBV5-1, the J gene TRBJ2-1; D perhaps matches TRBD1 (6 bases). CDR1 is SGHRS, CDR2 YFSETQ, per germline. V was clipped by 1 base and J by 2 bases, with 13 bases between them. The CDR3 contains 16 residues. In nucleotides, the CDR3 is TGCGCCAGCAGCTTGCGTCTCGAGGGGGCCTACAATGAGCAGTTCTTC. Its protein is CASSLRLEGAYNEQFF.

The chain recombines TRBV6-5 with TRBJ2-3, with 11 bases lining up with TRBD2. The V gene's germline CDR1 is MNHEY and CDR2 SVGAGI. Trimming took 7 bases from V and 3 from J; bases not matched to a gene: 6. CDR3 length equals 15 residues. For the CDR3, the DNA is TGTGCCAGCAACATAGCGGGGGGGCATACAGATACGCAGTATTTT. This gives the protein CASNIAGGHTDTQYF.

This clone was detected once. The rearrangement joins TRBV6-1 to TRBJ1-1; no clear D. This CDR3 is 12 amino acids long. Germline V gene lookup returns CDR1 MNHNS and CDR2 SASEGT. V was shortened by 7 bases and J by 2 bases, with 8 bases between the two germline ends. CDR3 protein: CASIIFNTEAFF. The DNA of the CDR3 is TGTGCCAGCATCATTTTCAACACTGAAGCTTTCTTT.

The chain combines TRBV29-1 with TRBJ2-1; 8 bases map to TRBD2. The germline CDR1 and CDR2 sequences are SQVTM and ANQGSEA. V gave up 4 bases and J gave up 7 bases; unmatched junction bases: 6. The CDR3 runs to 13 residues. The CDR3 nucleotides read TGCAGCGTTGGAGTAGCGGGGTTGAATGAGCAGTTCTTC. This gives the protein CSVGVAGLNEQFF.

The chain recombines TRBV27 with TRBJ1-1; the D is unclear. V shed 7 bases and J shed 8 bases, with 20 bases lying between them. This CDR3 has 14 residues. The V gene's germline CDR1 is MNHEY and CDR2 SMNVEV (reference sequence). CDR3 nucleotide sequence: TGTGCCAGCAACCCCGCTTTTGAGGTCCGGGAAGCTTTCTTT. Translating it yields CASNPAFEVREAFF.

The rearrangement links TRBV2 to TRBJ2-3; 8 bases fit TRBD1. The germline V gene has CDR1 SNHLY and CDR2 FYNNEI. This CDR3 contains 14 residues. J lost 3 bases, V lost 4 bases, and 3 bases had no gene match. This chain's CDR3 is CASSGTGSTDTQYF. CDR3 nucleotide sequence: TGTGCCAGCAGTGGGACAGGGTCGACAGATACGCAGTATTTT.

The CDR3 protein is CASSSTGMETQYF. CDR3 bases: TGTGCCAGCAGCTCGACAGGGATGGAGACCCAGTACTTC. V usage is TRBV7-6 and J usage is TRBJ2-5; the match to TRBD1 covers 7 bases. The CDR3 is 13 residues long. Germline V gene data show CDR1 as SGHVS and CDR2 as FNYEAQ. V dropped 4 bases and J dropped 5; count of bases not matched to a gene: 4. Full variable domain (rest looked up from reference TRBV7-6 and TRBJ2-5): GAGVSQSPRYKVTKRGQDVALRCDPISGHVSLYWYRQALGQGPEFLTYFNYEAQQDKSGLPNDRFSAERPEGSISTLTIQRTEQRDSAMYRCASSSTGMETQYFGPGTRLLVL.

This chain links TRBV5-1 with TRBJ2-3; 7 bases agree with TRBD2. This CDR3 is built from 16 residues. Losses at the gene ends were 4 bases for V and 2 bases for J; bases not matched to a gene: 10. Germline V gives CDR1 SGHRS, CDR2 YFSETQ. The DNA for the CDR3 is TGCGCCAGCAGCCATCGGACTAGGCGATTCACAGATACGCAGTATTTT. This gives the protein CASSHRTRRFTDTQYF.

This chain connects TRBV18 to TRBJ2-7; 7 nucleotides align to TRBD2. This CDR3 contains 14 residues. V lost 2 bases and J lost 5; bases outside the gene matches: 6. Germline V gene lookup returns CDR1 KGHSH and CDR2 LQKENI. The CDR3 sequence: CASSPGGSYDEQYF. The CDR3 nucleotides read TGTGCCAGCTCACCAGGCGGGAGTTATGACGAGCAGTACTTC. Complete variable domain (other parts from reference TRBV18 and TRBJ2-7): NAGVMQNPRHLVRRRGQEARLRCSPMKGHSHVYWYRQLPEEGLKFMVYLQKENIIDESGMPKERFSAEFPKEGPSILRIQQVVRGDSAAYFCASSPGGSYDEQYFGPGTRLTVT.

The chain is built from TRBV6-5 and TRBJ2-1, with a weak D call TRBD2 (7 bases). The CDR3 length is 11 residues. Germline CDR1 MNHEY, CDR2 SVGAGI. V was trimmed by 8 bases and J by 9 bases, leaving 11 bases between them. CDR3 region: CASGGGGEQFF. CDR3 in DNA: TGTGCCAGCGGGGGGGGCGGTGAGCAGTTCTTC.

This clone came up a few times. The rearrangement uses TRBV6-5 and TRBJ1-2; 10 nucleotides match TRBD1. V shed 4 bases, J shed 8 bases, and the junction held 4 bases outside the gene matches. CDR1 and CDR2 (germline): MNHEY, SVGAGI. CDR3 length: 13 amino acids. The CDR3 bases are TGTGCCAGCAGTTGGACAGGGGGGGAAGGCTACACCTTC. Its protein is CASSWTGGEGYTF.

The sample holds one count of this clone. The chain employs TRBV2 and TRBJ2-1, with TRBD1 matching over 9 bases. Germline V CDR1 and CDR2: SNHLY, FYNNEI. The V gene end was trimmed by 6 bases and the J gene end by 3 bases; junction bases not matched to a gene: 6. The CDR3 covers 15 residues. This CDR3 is CASRKGQGIYNEQFF. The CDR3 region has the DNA TGTGCCAGCAGAAAAGGACAGGGGATCTACAATGAGCAGTTCTTC.

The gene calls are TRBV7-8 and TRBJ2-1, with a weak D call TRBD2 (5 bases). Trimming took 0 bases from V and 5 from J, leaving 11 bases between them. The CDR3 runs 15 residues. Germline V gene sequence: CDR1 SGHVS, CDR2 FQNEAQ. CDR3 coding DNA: TGTGCCAGCAGCTTAGCGCCTTGGGGAGACAATGAGCAGTTCTTC. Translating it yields CASSLAPWGDNEQFF.

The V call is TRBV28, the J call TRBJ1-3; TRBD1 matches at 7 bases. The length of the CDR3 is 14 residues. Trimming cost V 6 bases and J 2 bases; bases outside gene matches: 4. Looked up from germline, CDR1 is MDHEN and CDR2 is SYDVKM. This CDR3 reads CASRSGTAGNTIYF. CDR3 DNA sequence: TGTGCCAGCAGATCCGGGACAGCTGGAAACACCATATATTTT.

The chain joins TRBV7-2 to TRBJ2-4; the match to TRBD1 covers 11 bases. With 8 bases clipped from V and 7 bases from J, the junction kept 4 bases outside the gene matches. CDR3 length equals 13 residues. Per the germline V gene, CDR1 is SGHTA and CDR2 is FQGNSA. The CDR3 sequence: CASGQGAGNIQYF. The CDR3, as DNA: TGTGCCAGCGGACAGGGGGCAGGGAACATTCAGTACTTC. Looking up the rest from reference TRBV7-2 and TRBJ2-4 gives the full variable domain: GAGVSQSPSNKVTEKGKDVELRCDPISGHTALYWYRQSLGQGLEFLIYFQGNSAPDKSGLPSDRFSAERTGGSVSTLTIQRTQQEDSAVYLCASGQGAGNIQYFGAGTRLSVL.

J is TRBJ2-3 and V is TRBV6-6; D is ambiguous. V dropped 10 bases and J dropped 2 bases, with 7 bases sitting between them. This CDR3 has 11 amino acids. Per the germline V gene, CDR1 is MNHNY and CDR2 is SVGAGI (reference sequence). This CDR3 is CATRSTDTQYF. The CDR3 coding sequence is TGTGCCACGCGTTCCACAGATACGCAGTATTTT.

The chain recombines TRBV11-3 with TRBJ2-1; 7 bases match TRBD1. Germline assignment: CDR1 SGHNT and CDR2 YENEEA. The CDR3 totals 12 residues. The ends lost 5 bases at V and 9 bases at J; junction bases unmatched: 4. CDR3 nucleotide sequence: TGTGCCAGCAGCACGGACAGGAGTGAGCAGTTCTTC. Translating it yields CASSTDRSEQFF.

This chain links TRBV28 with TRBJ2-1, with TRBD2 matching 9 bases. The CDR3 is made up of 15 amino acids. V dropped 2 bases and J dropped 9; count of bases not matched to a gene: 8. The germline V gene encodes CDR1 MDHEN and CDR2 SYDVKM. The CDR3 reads CASSLGRGGAFEQFF. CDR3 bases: TGTGCCAGCAGTTTAGGTCGCGGGGGGGCCTTTGAGCAGTTCTTC.

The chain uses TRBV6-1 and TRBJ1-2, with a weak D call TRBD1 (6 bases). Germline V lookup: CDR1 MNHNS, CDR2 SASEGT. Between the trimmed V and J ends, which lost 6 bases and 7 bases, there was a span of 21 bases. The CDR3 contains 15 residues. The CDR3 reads CASSEAGGAKGGYTF. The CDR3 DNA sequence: TGTGCCAGCAGCGAGGCGGGGGGGGCTAAGGGTGGCTACACCTTC.